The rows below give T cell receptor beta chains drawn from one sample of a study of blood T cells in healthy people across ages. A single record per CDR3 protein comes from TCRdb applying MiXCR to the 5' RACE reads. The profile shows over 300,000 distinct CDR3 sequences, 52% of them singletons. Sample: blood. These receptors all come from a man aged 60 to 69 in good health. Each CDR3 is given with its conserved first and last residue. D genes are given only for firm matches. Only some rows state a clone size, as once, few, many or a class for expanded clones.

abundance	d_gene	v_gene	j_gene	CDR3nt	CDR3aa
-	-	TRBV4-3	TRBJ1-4	TGCGCCAGCAGCCAAGACAGGGATCGAGAAAAACTGTTTTTT	CASSQDRDREKLFF
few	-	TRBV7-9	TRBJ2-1	TGTGCCAGCAGCCCCGGGATCGCCTCCTACAATGAGCAGTTCTTC	CASSPGIASYNEQFF
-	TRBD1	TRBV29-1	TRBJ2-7	TGCAGCGTACGGACAGGGATTCAGGGGTGCGAGCAGTACTTC	CSVRTGIQGCEQYF
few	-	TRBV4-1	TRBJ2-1	TGCGCCAGCAGCCAAGAGTGGTCGTCAGCGGCGGAGCAGTTCTTC	CASSQEWSSAAEQFF
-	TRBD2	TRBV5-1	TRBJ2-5	TGCGCCAGCAACGTAGCGGGCTCAAGCGGCGCAGAGACCCAGTACTTC	CASNVAGSSGAETQYF
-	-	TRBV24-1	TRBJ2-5	TGTGCCACCAGTGACAGGGACGGCCAAGAGACCCAGTACTTC	CATSDRDGQETQYF
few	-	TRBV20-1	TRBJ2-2	TGCAGTGCTAGAGATCTCGGCGCTTGGAACACCGGGGAGCTGTTTTTT	CSARDLGAWNTGELFF
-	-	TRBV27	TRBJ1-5	TGTGCCAGCAGTTCGGAGGGGTTATATCAGCCCCAGCATTTT	CASSSEGLYQPQHF
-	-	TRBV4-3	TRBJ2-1	TGCGCCGGCAGCCAAGATTGGGTTCCTAAAAAATGGCTAGAGTTCAATGAGCAGTTCTTC	CAGSQDWVPKKWLEFNEQFF
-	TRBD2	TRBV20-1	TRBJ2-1	TGCAGTGCTAGAAACAGGAAGGGGCTAGCGGGAGGATCCAATGAGCAGTTCTTC	CSARNRKGLAGGSNEQFF
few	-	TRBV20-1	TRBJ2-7	TGCAGTGCTAGCCATGGGGCAGACCATTCTGGGGGCGAGCAGTACTTC	CSASHGADHSGGEQYF
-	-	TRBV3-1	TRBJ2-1	TGTGCCAGCAGCCAAGACGGGACAAAGACTAATGAGCAGTTCTTC	CASSQDGTKTNEQFF
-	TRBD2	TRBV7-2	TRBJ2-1	TGTGCCAGCAGCCTCCAAGCGGGAGCCAATGAGCAGTTCTTC	CASSLQAGANEQFF
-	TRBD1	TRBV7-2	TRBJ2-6	TGTGCCAGCAGCCTGCGCCGGACAGGGTCTGGGGCCAACGTCCTGACTTTC	CASSLRRTGSGANVLTF
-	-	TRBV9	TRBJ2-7	TGTGCCAGCAGCCGGGACACAAGCTCCTACGAGCAGTACTTC	CASSRDTSSYEQYF
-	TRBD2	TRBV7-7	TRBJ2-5	TGTGCTAGCAGCTTAACCGGGACTAGCCAAGAGACCCAGTACTTC	CASSLTGTSQETQYF
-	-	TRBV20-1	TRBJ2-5	TGCAGTGCAAGAGGGTTGGGGCGGGCACTTGGGGAGACCCAGTACTTC	CSARGLGRALGETQYF
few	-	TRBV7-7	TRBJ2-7	TGTGCTAGCAGCTCCGCCCCAGGGGTCGGCGAGCAGTACTTC	CASSSAPGVGEQYF
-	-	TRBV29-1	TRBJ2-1	TGCAGCGTGGCCGGGACCCCGGGCAATGAGCAGTTCTTC	CSVAGTPGNEQFF
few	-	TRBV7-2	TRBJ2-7	TGTGCCAGCAGCCCTCGTGGGGTCTCTCGGGAGCAGTACTTC	CASSPRGVSREQYF
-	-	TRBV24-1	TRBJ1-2	TGTGCCACCAGTGATCTAAGAGATGGCTACACCTTC	CATSDLRDGYTF
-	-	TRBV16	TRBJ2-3	TGTGCCAGCAGCCCCCCTATGGATACGCAGTATTTT	CASSPPMDTQYF
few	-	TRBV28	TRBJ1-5	TGTGCCAGCAGCCCCGGACAGTCGGGGAATCAGCCCCAGCATTTT	CASSPGQSGNQPQHF
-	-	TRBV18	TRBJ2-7	TGTGCCAGCTCACGAAGTTCGTCTGGGGAGCAGTACTTC	CASSRSSSGEQYF
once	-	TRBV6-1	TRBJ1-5	TGTGCCAGCAGTCCGGACAGCTTCAGGCCCCAGCATTTT	CASSPDSFRPQHF